The T cell receptor beta chain described here comes from a study of blood T cells in healthy people across ages. Study-level findings and limits: Naive and antigen-experienced cells could not be conclusively compared, given unsorted PBMCs.

The use of a sample-barcoded 5' primer and a J-beta primer mix characterized a second PCR of roughly 6 to 11 cycles. TCRdb reanalysed the 5' RACE reads using MiXCR and keeps one entry per CDR3 protein. This sample carries under 1,100,000 distinct CDR3 sequences, approximately 26% of them seen once, and the ten largest clones take around 0.75%. Notes on this clonotype: Antigen unknown.

The germline V gene encodes CDR1 SGDLS and CDR2 YYNGEE. The length of the CDR3 is 14 residues. V trimming: 3 bases; J trimming: 4 bases; junction bases outside the gene matches: 6. The same specimen was also included in a second study, on T cells of mothers and their children. According to that study: Healthy Caucasian mothers, a few in number, and their six children were the donors.

The sample consisted of blood. The J gene is TRBJ1-2, the V gene TRBV9, with 7 bases aligning to TRBD1. The clonotype originates from a girl aged 2-15 years in good health. CDR3 bases: TGTGCCAGCAGCGAGACGGGACAGCTCTATGGCTACACCTTC. It codes for CASSETGQLYGYTF.